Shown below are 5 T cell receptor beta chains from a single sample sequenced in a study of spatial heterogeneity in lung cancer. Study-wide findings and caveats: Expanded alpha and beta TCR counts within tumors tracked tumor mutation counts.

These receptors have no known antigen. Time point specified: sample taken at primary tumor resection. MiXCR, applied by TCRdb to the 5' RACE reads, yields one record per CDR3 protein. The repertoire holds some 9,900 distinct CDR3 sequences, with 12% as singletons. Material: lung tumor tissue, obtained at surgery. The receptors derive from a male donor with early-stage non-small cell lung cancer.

The CDR3 sequence: CASSSHTAEDTQYF. In DNA form, the CDR3 reads TGCGCCAGCAGTTCTCACACAGCCGAAGATACGCAGTATTTT. This rearrangement joins TRBV5-1 to TRBJ2-3; D is unresolved. Germline values: CDR1 SGHRS, CDR2 YFSETQ. This CDR3 is built from 14 residues. With 5 bases removed from V and 5 bases from J, the gap between germline ends came to 15 bases.

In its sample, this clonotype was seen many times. The CDR3 DNA is TGTGCCTGGGAGAGGTTGAACACTGAAGCTTTCTTT. Protein: CAWERLNTEAFF. The chain links TRBV30 to TRBJ1-1; D remains ambiguous. V was clipped by 5 bases and J by 0 bases, with 7 bases between them. Looked up from germline, CDR1 is GTSNPN and CDR2 is SVGIG (reference sequence). The CDR3 has 12 amino acids.

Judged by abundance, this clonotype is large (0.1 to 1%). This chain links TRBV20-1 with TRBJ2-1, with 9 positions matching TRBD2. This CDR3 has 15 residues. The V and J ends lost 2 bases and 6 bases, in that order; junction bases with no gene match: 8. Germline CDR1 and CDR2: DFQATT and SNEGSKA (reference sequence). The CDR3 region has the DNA TGCAGTGCTAGACCCGGGACTAGCCCGTCCAATGAGCAGTTCTTC. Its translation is CSARPGTSPSNEQFF.

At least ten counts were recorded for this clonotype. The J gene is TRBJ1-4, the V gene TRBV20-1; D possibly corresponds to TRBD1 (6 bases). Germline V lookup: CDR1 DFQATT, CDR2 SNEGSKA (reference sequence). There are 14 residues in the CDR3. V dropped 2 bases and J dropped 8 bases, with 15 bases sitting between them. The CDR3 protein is CSARMKGDEEKLFF. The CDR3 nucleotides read TGCAGTGCTAGAATGAAGGGGGACGAAGAAAAACTGTTTTTT.

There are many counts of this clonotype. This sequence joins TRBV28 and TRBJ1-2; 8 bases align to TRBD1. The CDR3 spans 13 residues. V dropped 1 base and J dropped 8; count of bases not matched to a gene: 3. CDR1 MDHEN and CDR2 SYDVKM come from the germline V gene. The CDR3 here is CASSLFPGGGYTF. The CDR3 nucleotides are TGTGCCAGCAGTTTATTTCCAGGGGGCGGCTACACCTTC.